A single sample gave rise to the 32 T cell receptor beta chains below, sequenced in a study of shared clonotypes between healthy human individuals. The data were produced by immunoSEQ multiplex PCR, yet TCRdb's version contains in-frame clones alone and is incomplete. In the table there are under 600,000 clones, roughly 85% of which are singletons. Material for sequencing was PBMCs. These receptors all come from a woman in her thirties or forties in good health. Some clones in this sample may be carry-over from other donors' samples.

The chain carries TRBV28 and TRBJ1-5; D is ambiguous. Trimming shortened V by 3 bases and J by 7 bases, and 19 bases separated the two germline ends. CDR3 length: 16 amino acids. Germline V lookup: CDR1 MDHEN, CDR2 SYDVKM. The CDR3 sequence: CASSFSGKGTMQPQHF. Written as DNA, the CDR3 is TGTGCCAGCAGTTTTTCTGGAAAGGGAACAATGCAGCCCCAGCATTTT.

The V gene is TRBV4-1, the J gene TRBJ2-7, with D perhaps matching TRBD1 (7 bases). From germline, CDR1 is MGHRA and CDR2 YSYEKL. The CDR3 covers 16 residues. Trimming took 4 bases from V and 2 from J, leaving 18 bases between them. This chain's CDR3 is CASSPLGQGEAYEQYF. In DNA form, the CDR3 reads TGCGCCAGCAGCCCCCTAGGTCAGGGGGAGGCCTACGAGCAGTACTTC.

The J gene is TRBJ1-4, the V gene TRBV4-1; D is unresolved. This CDR3 has 13 residues. Germline values: CDR1 MGHRA, CDR2 YSYEKL. Trimming cost V 1 base and J 7 bases, with 7 bases left between them. The CDR3 reads CASSQVRFEKLFF. CDR3 nucleotide sequence: TGCGCCAGCAGCCAAGTTCGGTTTGAAAAACTGTTTTTT.

The chain employs TRBV28 and TRBJ2-3; D could derive from TRBD1 or TRBD2 (5 bases each). The germline V gene encodes CDR1 MDHEN and CDR2 SYDVKM. V lost 7 bases and J 4 bases, leaving 18 bases between the germline ends. CDR3 length: 15 amino acids. The CDR3 reads CASILSPGRSDTQYF. The CDR3 coding sequence is TGTGCCAGCATCCTCAGCCCGGGACGCTCAGATACGCAGTATTTT.

The chain joins TRBV6-5 to TRBJ1-2; D not resolved. This CDR3 has 13 residues. Germline lookup yields CDR1 MNHEY and CDR2 SVGAGI. The V end lost 0 bases, the J end lost 4 bases, and 6 bases lay between the germline ends. As DNA, the CDR3 is TGTGCCAGCAGTTACTCCCAGGCCTATGGCTACACCTTC. Amino acid sequence: CASSYSQAYGYTF.

This chain joins TRBV11-2 and TRBJ2-2, with 13 positions matching TRBD2. The trim removed 0 bases at V and 8 bases at J, leaving 15 bases unmatched. The CDR3 sequence is 20 residues long. CDR1 is SGHAT, CDR2 FQNNGV, per germline. Written as DNA, the CDR3 is TGTGCCAGCAGCTTAGAACCGACTAGCGGGAGGCTGCTCCCGCGGGGGGAGCTGTTTTTT. Its translation is CASSLEPTSGRLLPRGELFF.

The V gene is TRBV28, the J gene TRBJ1-6; 8 bases align to TRBD1. CDR1 is MDHEN, CDR2 SYDVKM, per germline. The V gene end was trimmed by 7 bases and the J gene end by 9 bases; junction bases not matched to a gene: 5. This CDR3 is 13 amino acids long. In DNA form, the CDR3 reads TGTGCCAGCACCCGGGACAGGAGTTCACCCCTCCACTTT. This translates into CASTRDRSSPLHF.

This clone was recorded once. The genes are TRBV5-8 and TRBJ1-2; D possibly corresponds to TRBD1 (6 bases). The germline gives CDR1 SGHTS, CDR2 YDEGEE. The CDR3 runs to 14 residues. V was clipped by 4 bases and J by 1 base, with 11 bases between them. CDR3 bases: TGTGCCAGCAGCCCCGACAGGAGTAACTATGGCTACACCTTC. Protein product: CASSPDRSNYGYTF.

CDR3 residues: CAISESNAQPQHF. CDR3 DNA: TGTGCCATCAGTGAGTCCAACGCTCAGCCCCAGCATTTT. The V and J genes are TRBV10-3 and TRBJ1-5; D is ambiguous. Germline loops: CDR1 ENHRY, CDR2 SYGVKD. The ends were cut back, 0 bases at V and 6 bases at J, with 6 bases in the middle. The CDR3 covers 13 residues.

V and J are TRBV4-2 and TRBJ2-1, with D hard to call. V gave up 4 bases and J gave up 1 base, with 14 bases separating them. There are 16 residues in the CDR3. Germline V lookup: CDR1 LGHNA, CDR2 YNFKEQ. CDR3 residues: CASSPPTGLSYNEQFF. The CDR3 nucleotides read TGTGCCAGCAGCCCGCCGACTGGGCTTTCCTACAATGAGCAGTTCTTC.

The V call is TRBV7-2, the J call TRBJ1-2; D is ambiguous. Germline values: CDR1 SGHTA, CDR2 FQGNSA. V shed 2 bases and J shed 7 bases, with 11 bases lying between them. CDR3 length equals 13 residues. Written as DNA, the CDR3 is TGTGCCAGCAGCTTACCCGATATGCGTGGCTACACCTTC. Protein: CASSLPDMRGYTF.

V and J are TRBV30 and TRBJ2-7; 9 bases agree with TRBD2. Trimming took 0 bases from V and 3 from J; bases not matched to a gene: 6. The germline gives CDR1 GTSNPN, CDR2 SVGIG (reference sequence). CDR3 length equals 15 residues. The CDR3 loop reads CAWSVGSGGLYEQYF. The CDR3 region has the DNA TGTGCCTGGAGTGTAGGTAGCGGGGGACTCTACGAGCAGTACTTC.

V usage is TRBV9 and J usage is TRBJ2-7, with 9 bases fitting TRBD1. This CDR3 has 13 residues. The trim removed 4 bases at V and 7 bases at J, leaving 6 bases unmatched. In germline, CDR1 is SGDLS, CDR2 YYNGEE. The chain's CDR3 is CASSPGQGREQYF. CDR3 coding DNA: TGTGCCAGCAGCCCGGGACAGGGCCGGGAGCAGTACTTC.

Only a few counts were recorded for this clone. The rearrangement links TRBV10-1 to TRBJ2-1; D is undetermined. The ends were cut back, 8 bases at V and 3 bases at J, with 11 bases in the middle. The CDR3 has 13 residues. From germline, CDR1 is WNHNN and CDR2 SYGVQD (reference sequence). CDR3 residues: CASPPSLYNEQFF. Written as DNA, the CDR3 is TGCGCCAGCCCTCCGTCCCTCTACAATGAGCAGTTCTTC.

In DNA form, the CDR3 reads TGTGCCAGCAGTACCCGACGCGACAGGACCACACAAATATTCTACGAGCAGTACTTC. The encoded protein is CASSTRRDRTTQIFYEQYF. The genes are TRBV6-4 and TRBJ2-7; D is perhaps TRBD1 (6 bases). The CDR3 has 19 residues. V gave up 5 bases and J gave up 3 bases, with 29 bases separating them. Germline V lookup: CDR1 MRHNA, CDR2 SNTAGT.

This chain connects TRBV7-7 to TRBJ2-2; weak D call: TRBD2 (6 bases). This CDR3 contains 14 residues. The ends were cut back, 3 bases at V and 4 bases at J, with 9 bases in the middle. Germline values: CDR1 SSHAT, CDR2 FNYEAQ (reference sequence). This CDR3 is CASSFLASTGELFF. The CDR3, as DNA: TGTGCCAGCAGCTTTCTAGCGAGCACCGGGGAGCTGTTTTTT. Based on the CDR3 plus reference TRBV7-7 and TRBJ2-2, the full variable domain is GAGVSQSPRYKVTKRGQDVTLRCDPISSHATLYWYQQALGQGPEFLTYFNYEAQPDKSGLPSDRFSAERPEGSISTLTIQRTEQRDSAMYRCASSFLASTGELFFGEGSRLTVL.

This sequence joins TRBV28 and TRBJ1-6, with unresolved D. Germline CDR1 is MDHEN and CDR2 is SYDVKM. The CDR3 is 13 amino acids. The germline V and J ends were trimmed by 8 bases and 7 bases, with 12 bases remaining between them. The CDR3 DNA reads as TGTGCCAGCTCCTCACCCGGGAATTCACCCCTCCACTTT. Protein product: CASSSPGNSPLHF.

The chain recombines TRBV5-4 with TRBJ2-7, with D perhaps TRBD1 (5 bases). Trimming left V 2 bases short and J 2 bases short, with 20 bases between. The CDR3 runs 17 residues. The germline V gene encodes CDR1 SGHNT and CDR2 YYREEE (reference sequence). For the CDR3, the DNA is TGTGCCAGCAGCTTAAGGCTGGGCTCTGAAGGGGCCTACGAGCAGTACTTC. Residues: CASSLRLGSEGAYEQYF.

The J gene is TRBJ2-5, the V gene TRBV7-2; D gene ambiguous. Per germline, CDR1 SGHTA and CDR2 FQGNSA. This CDR3 is built from 12 residues. V lost 6 bases and J lost 5, with 10 bases in between. Here the CDR3 reads CASSLLRETQYF. Here the CDR3 DNA reads TGTGCCAGCAGTTTATTGCGGGAGACCCAGTACTTC.

The V and J genes are TRBV20-1 and TRBJ2-1; no firm D call. The CDR3 is 11 residues long. Between the trimmed V and J ends, which lost 0 bases and 4 bases, there was a span of 1 base. Per germline, CDR1 DFQATT and CDR2 SNEGSKA (reference sequence). The DNA for the CDR3 is TGCAGTGCTAGAGATTACAATGAGCAGTTCTTC. The encoded protein is CSARDYNEQFF.

This clone occurred once. V usage is TRBV28 and J usage is TRBJ2-3; possibly TRBD2 for D (5 bases). This CDR3 has 13 amino acids. Germline loops: CDR1 MDHEN, CDR2 SYDVKM. The germline V and J ends were trimmed by 2 bases and 7 bases, with 10 bases remaining between them. CDR3 bases: TGTGCCAGCAGTTTACCTAGCCGGCATACGCAGTATTTT. This translates into CASSLPSRHTQYF.

This chain links TRBV18 with TRBJ2-5; 10 bases agree with TRBD2. The CDR3 extends over 16 amino acids. J lost 5 bases, V lost 2 bases, and 8 bases had no gene match. The germline gives CDR1 KGHSH, CDR2 LQKENI. CDR3 loop: CASSPSLAGVGETQYF. For the CDR3, the DNA is TGTGCCAGCTCACCATCGCTAGCGGGAGTGGGGGAGACCCAGTACTTC.

The chain employs TRBV5-4 and TRBJ2-2; possibly TRBD2 for D (5 bases). The germline V and J ends were trimmed by 6 bases and 4 bases, with 16 bases remaining between them. The CDR3 runs 15 residues. Germline lookup yields CDR1 SGHNT and CDR2 YYREEE (reference sequence). As DNA, the CDR3 is TGTGCCAGCACCAGCGGCGGGCACGGCACCGGGGAGCTGTTTTTT. Residues: CASTSGGHGTGELFF. The full variable domain, completed using reference TRBV5-4 and TRBJ2-2, is ETGVTQSPTHLIKTRGQQVTLRCSSQSGHNTVSWYQQALGQGPQFIFQYYREEENGRGNFPPRFSGLQFPNYSSELNVNALELDDSALYLCASTSGGHGTGELFFGEGSRLTVL.

This clone turned up a few times. This sequence joins TRBV6-4 and TRBJ2-2; D unclear. From germline, CDR1 is MRHNA and CDR2 SNTAGT. Trimming took 3 bases from V and 5 from J, leaving 7 bases between them. The length of the CDR3 is 13 residues. Here the CDR3 reads CASSEGSTGELFF. The CDR3 DNA sequence: TGTGCCAGCAGTGAAGGCTCGACCGGGGAGCTGTTTTTT.

The V and J genes are TRBV29-1 and TRBJ2-3; 9 nucleotides line up with TRBD2. The V gene's germline CDR1 is SQVTM and CDR2 ANQGSEA. With V trimmed by 6 bases and J by 5 bases, 12 bases remained unmatched. The CDR3 consists of 15 residues. CDR3 in amino acids: CSVGMGGRAKDTQYF. CDR3 bases: TGCAGCGTGGGAATGGGCGGGAGGGCCAAAGATACGCAGTATTTT.

This chain joins TRBV28 and TRBJ2-1, with TRBD2 matching over 12 bases. The V gene's germline CDR1 is MDHEN and CDR2 SYDVKM. The length of the CDR3 is 16 residues. The J segment lost 6 bases and the V segment lost 4 bases, leaving 7 bases of the junction unmatched. CDR3 protein: CASSSGASGRANEQFF. The CDR3 bases are TGTGCCAGCAGTTCAGGGGCTAGCGGGAGGGCCAATGAGCAGTTCTTC.

J is TRBJ2-1 and V is TRBV28; TRBD2 agrees at 9 bases. V lost 3 bases to trimming and J lost 2 bases; unmatched junction nucleotides: 11. Germline loops: CDR1 MDHEN, CDR2 SYDVKM. This CDR3 spans 18 amino acids. The CDR3 nucleotides are TGTGCCAGCAGTTTTAGTGCGTTAGCGGGAGCCCCCTACAATGAGCAGTTCTTC. This codes for CASSFSALAGAPYNEQFF. Based on the CDR3 plus reference TRBV28 and TRBJ2-1, the full variable domain is DVKVTQSSRYLVKRTGEKVFLECVQDMDHENMFWYRQDPGLGLRLIYFSYDVKMKEKGDIPEGYSVSREKKERFSLILESASTNQTSMYLCASSFSALAGAPYNEQFFGPGTRLTVL.

The table lists this clone with a count of one. The V gene is TRBV11-2, the J gene TRBJ1-5, with 7 bases lining up with TRBD1. The junction had 4 bases not matched to a gene; V was cut back by 5 bases and J by 6 bases. The CDR3 extends over 13 amino acids. The germline V gene has CDR1 SGHAT and CDR2 FQNNGV. In nucleotides, the CDR3 is TGTGCCAGCAGCCCAGAGGGGGCTCAGCCCCAGCATTTT. This sequence encodes CASSPEGAQPQHF.

The chain recombines TRBV30 with TRBJ2-3, with 8 positions matching TRBD1. Germline values: CDR1 GTSNPN, CDR2 SVGIG (reference sequence). The CDR3 has 15 residues. After removal of 3 bases from V and 3 bases from J, the junction contained 8 bases not matched to a gene. The CDR3 reads CAWSRTTGGTDTQYF. The CDR3 nucleotides read TGTGCCTGGAGCAGGACCACAGGGGGGACAGATACGCAGTATTTT. Looking up the rest from reference TRBV30 and TRBJ2-3 gives the full variable domain: SQTIHQWPATLVQPVGSPLSLECTVEGTSNPNLYWYRQAAGRGLQLLFYSVGIGQISSEVPQNLSASRPQDRQFILSSKKLLLSDSGFYLCAWSRTTGGTDTQYFGPGTRLTVL.

CDR3 amino acids: CASSGLPGQGTEKLFF. CDR3 DNA: TGTGCCAGCAGTGGATTACCGGGACAGGGGACTGAAAAACTGTTTTTT. The chain joins TRBV6-1 to TRBJ1-4, with 10 bases matching TRBD1. CDR3 length: 16 residues. V lost 4 bases to trimming and J lost 7 bases; unmatched junction nucleotides: 9. Germline V gene sequence: CDR1 MNHNS, CDR2 SASEGT.

The chain carries TRBV5-1 and TRBJ2-1; possibly TRBD2 for D (6 bases). Looked up from germline, CDR1 is SGHRS and CDR2 is YFSETQ. CDR3 length equals 13 residues. The V end lost 0 bases, the J end lost 14 bases, and 15 bases lay between the germline ends. The CDR3 protein is CASSLEGEASKFF. In DNA form, the CDR3 reads TGCGCCAGCAGCTTGGAAGGGGAGGCGAGCAAGTTCTTC.

The rearrangement joins TRBV5-1 to TRBJ2-7; 11 bases are shared with TRBD1. V shed 4 bases and J 7 bases; nucleotides not matched to a gene: 10. The germline CDR1 and CDR2 sequences are SGHRS and YFSETQ. The CDR3 is 15 residues long. DNA for the CDR3: TGCGCCAGCAGCCCCCCCGGGACAGGGGGGGGTGAGCAGTACTTC. Protein sequence: CASSPPGTGGGEQYF.